Ten or more counts support the clone carrying this T cell receptor (beta chain). Its antigen remains unidentified. Via MiXCR, TCRdb re-called the 5' RACE reads, giving one row per CDR3 protein. Among 300,000 to 400,000 distinct CDR3 sequences listed, roughly 9.4% were seen once. This sample was included in a study of T cells after yellow fever vaccination. Overall study results and limits: At 96% for CD4 and 88% for CD8, most primary-vaccination clones showed up again after the booster. Contamination by abundant bulk-population clonotypes could be present in FACS-sorted repertoires. Only a minor proportion of clonotypes was detected across both CD4 and CD8 compartments.

CDR1 is SQVTM, CDR2 ANQGSEA, per germline. The V end was cut by 0 bases, the J end by 8 bases, with 4 bases between. The CDR3 length is 10 residues. This clonotype originated in a man younger than 30 who received the YFV17D yellow fever vaccine. This sample comprised PBMCs, obtained on the day of the first yellow fever vaccination. This sequence joins TRBV29-1 and TRBJ1-1; D ambiguous. As DNA, the CDR3 is TGCAGCGTTGAAGATCGGGAAGCTTTCTTT. Encoded protein: CSVEDREAFF.